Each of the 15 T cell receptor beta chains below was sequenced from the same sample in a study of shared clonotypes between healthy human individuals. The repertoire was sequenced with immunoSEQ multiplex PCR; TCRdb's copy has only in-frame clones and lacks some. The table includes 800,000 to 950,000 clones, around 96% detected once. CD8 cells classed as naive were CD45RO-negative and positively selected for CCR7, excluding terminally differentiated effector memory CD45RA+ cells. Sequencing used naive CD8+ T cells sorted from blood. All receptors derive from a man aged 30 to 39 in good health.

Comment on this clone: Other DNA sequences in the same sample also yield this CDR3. Here the CDR3 DNA reads TGTGCCTGGAGTGTTCTCGGATCCGGCGAGCAGTACTTC. The encoded protein is CAWSVLGSGEQYF. This chain uses TRBV30 with TRBJ2-7; no clear D gene. CDR1 and CDR2 (germline): GTSNPN, SVGIG (reference sequence). V lost 0 bases and J 6 bases, leaving 12 bases between the germline ends. This CDR3 is 13 amino acids long.

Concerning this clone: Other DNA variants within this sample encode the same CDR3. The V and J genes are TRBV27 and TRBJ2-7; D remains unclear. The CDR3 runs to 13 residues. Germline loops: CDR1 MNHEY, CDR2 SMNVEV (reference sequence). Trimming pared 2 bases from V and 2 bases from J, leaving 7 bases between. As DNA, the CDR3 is TGTGCCAGCAGTTTAAGTGCGGCCTACGAGCAGTACTTC. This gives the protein CASSLSAAYEQYF.

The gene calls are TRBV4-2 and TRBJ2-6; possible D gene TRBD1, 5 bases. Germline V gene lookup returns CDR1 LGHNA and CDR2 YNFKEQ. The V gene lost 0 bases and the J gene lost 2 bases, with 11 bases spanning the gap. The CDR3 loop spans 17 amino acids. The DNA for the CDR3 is TGTGCCAGCAGCCAAGAAACCAGGGAAACTGGGGCCAACGTCCTGACTTTC. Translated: CASSQETRETGANVLTF.

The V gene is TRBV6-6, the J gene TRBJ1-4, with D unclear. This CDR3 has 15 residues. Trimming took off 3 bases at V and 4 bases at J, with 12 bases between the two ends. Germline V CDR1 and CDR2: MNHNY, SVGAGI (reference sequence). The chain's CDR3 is CASSYRRENNEKLFF. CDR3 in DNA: TGTGCCAGCAGTTATAGAAGGGAGAATAATGAAAAACTGTTTTTT.

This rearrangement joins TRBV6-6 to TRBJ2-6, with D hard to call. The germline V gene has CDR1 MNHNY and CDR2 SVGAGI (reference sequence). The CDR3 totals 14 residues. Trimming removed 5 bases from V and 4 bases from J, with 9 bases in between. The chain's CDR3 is CASSPGVGANVLTF. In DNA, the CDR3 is TGTGCCAGCAGTCCTGGGGTCGGGGCCAACGTCCTGACTTTC.

The CDR3 region is CASSSGDYASYEQYF. DNA of the CDR3: TGTGCCAGCAGCTCGGGAGATTACGCTTCCTACGAGCAGTACTTC. J is TRBJ2-7 and V is TRBV7-6, with D perhaps matching TRBD2 (6 bases). The CDR3 consists of 15 residues. V lost 4 bases and J 1 base, leaving 14 bases between the germline ends. CDR1 is SGHVS and CDR2 is FNYEAQ in the germline V gene. Full variable domain (outside the CDR3, taken from reference TRBV7-6 and TRBJ2-7): GAGVSQSPRYKVTKRGQDVALRCDPISGHVSLYWYRQALGQGPEFLTYFNYEAQQDKSGLPNDRFSAERPEGSISTLTIQRTEQRDSAMYRCASSSGDYASYEQYFGPGTRLTVT.

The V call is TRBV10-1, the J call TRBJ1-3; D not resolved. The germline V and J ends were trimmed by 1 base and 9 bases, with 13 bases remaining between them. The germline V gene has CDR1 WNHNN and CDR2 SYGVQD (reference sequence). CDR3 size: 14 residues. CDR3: CASSELDPSCTIYF. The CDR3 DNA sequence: TGCGCCAGCAGTGAGTTGGACCCCTCGTGCACCATATATTTT.

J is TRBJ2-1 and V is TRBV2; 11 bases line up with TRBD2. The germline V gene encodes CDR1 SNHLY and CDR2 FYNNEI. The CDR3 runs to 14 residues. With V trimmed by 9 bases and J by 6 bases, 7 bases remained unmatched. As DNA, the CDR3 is TGTGCCAGTTGGGTTGGGACTAGCGGCAATGAGCAGTTCTTC. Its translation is CASWVGTSGNEQFF.

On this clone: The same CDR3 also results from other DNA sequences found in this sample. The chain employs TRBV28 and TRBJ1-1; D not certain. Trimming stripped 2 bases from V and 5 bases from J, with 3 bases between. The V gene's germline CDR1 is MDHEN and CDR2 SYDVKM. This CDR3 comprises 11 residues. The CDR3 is CASSLPTEAFF. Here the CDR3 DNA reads TGTGCCAGCAGTTTACCTACTGAAGCTTTCTTT.

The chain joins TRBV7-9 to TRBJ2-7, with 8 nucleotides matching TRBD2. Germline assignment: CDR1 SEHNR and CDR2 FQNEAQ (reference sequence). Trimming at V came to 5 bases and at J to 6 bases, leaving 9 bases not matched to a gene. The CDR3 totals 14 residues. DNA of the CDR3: TGTGCCAGCAGCCCCGGGGAGCGGGAGTTCGAGCAGTACTTC. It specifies CASSPGEREFEQYF.

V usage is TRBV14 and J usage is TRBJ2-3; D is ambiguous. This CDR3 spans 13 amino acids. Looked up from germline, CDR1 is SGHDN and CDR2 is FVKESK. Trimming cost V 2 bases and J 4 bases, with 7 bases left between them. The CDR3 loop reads CASSQSPPDTQYF. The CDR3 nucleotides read TGTGCCAGCAGCCAATCCCCCCCAGATACGCAGTATTTT.

CDR3 DNA: TGTGCCAGCAGCTTAACCGCAGATACGCAGTATTTT. It specifies CASSLTADTQYF. The rearrangement uses TRBV7-3 and TRBJ2-3; no reliable D call. The germline gives CDR1 SGHTA, CDR2 FQGTGA. V was cut by 0 bases and J by 4 bases, with 2 bases left in between. This CDR3 comprises 12 residues.

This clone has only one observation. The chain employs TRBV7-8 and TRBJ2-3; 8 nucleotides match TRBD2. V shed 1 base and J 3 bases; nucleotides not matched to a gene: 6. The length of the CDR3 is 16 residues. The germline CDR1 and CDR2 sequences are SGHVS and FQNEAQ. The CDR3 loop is CASSLGVSGMTDTQYF. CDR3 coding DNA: TGTGCCAGCAGCTTAGGAGTTAGCGGGATGACAGATACGCAGTATTTT.

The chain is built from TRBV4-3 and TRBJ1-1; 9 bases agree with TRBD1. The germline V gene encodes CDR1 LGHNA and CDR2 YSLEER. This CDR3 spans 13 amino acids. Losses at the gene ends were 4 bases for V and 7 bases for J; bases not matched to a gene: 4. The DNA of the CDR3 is TGCGCCAGCAGCCTCAGACAGGGGGTTGAAGCTTTCTTT. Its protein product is CASSLRQGVEAFF.

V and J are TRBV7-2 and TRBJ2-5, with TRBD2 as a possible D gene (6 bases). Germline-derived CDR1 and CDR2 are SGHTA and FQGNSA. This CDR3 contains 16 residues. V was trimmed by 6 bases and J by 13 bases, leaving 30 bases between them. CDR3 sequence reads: CASRHRLGVPLYPPYF. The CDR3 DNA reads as TGTGCCAGCAGACATCGACTAGGAGTTCCCCTCTACCCCCCGTACTTC.